This T cell receptor beta chain was retrieved from a study of vaccination effects on CD4 cells after COVID-19. About the study: With the ViraFEST assay, the study expanded antigen-specific CD4+ T cells using viral peptide pools, then sequenced them. A few convalescent patients gave early and late post-vaccination samples. Findings of the study overall: In people who had recovered, most post-vaccine spike-reactive clones were new vaccine-induced clones. The study found marked clonal contraction of infection- and vaccine-induced clones late after vaccination.

CDR1 and CDR2 from the germline V gene are LGHDT and YNNKEL (reference sequence). The CDR3 extends over 11 amino acids. The authors isolated CD4+ T cells after more than eight days of culture. From March to December 2020, the person had a SARS-CoV-2 infection that was confirmed by PCR. Vaccine administered to participants consisted of two doses of either BNT162b2 or mRNA-1273. Libraries were prepared by immunoSEQ multiplex PCR; TCRdb keeps only in-frame clonotypes and omits some of them. Among approximately 30,000 clones listed, roughly four fifths were seen once. Worth noting for this clone: No antigen is known for it. A junction end diverges from the germline sequence, so it may reflect a read error.

The rearrangement links TRBV3-1 (or the pseudogene TRBV3-2) to TRBJ1-2, with D uncertain. The starting material was CD4+ T cells from PBMCs cultured without peptide, obtained after COVID-19 vaccination. The origin of this receptor is a human donor who had a prior SARS-CoV-2 infection. For the CDR3, the DNA is TGTGCCAGCAGCCAAGGGCAGCGCTGGTCCTTC. Translated, it gives CASSQGQRWSF.